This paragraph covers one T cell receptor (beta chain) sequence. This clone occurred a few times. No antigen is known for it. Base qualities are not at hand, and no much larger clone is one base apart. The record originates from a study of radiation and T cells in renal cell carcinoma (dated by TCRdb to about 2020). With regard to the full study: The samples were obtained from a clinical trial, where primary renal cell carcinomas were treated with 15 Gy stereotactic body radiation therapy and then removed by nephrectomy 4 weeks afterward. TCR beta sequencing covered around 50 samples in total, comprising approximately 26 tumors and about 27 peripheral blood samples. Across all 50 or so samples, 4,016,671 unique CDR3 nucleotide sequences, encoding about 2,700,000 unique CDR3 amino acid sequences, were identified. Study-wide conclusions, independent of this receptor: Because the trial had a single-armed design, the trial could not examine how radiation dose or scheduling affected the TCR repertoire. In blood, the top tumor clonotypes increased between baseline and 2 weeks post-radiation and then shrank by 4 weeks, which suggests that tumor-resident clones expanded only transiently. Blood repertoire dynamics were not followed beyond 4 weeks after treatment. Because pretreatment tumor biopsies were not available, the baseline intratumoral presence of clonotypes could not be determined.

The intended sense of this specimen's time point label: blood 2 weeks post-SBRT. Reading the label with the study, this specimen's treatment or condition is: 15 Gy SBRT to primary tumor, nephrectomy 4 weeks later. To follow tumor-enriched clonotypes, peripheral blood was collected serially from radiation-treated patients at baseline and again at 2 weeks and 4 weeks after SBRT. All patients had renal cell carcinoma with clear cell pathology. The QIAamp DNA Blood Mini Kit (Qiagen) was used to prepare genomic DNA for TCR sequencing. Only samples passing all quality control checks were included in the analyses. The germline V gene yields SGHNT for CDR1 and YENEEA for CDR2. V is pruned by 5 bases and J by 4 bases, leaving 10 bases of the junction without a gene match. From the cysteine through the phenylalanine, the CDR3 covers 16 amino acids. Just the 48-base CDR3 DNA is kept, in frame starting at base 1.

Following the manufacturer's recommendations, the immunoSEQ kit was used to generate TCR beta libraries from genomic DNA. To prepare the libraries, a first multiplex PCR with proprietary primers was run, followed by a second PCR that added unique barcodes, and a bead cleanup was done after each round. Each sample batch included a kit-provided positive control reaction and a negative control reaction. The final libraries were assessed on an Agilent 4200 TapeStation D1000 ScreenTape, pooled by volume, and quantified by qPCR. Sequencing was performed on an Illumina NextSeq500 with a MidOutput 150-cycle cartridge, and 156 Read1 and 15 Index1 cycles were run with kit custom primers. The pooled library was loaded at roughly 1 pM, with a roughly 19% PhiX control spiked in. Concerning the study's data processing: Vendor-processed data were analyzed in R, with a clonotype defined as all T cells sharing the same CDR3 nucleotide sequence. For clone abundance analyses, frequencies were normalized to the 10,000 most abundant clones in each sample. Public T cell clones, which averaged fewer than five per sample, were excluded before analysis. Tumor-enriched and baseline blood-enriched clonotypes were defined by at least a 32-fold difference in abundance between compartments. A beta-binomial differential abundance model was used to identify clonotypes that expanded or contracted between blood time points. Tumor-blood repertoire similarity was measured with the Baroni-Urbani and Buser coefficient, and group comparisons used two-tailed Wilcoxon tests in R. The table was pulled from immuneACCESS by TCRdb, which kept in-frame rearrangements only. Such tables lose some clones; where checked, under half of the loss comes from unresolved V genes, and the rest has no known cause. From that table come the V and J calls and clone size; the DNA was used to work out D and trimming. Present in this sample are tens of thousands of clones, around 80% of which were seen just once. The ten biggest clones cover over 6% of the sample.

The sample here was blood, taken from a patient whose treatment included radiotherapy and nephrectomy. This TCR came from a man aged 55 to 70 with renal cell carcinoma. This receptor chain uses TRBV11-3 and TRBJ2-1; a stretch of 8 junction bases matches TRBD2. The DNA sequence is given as TGTGCCAGCAGCCCCGCGAGGCGGGGGGTGTACAATGAGCAGTTCTTC. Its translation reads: CASSPARRGVYNEQFF. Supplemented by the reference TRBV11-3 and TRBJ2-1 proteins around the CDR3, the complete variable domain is EAGVVQSPRYKIIEKKQPVAFWCNPISGHNTLYWYLQNLGQGPELLIRYENEEAVDDSQLPKDRFSAERLKGVDSTLKIQPAELGDSAVYLCASSPARRGVYNEQFFGPGTRLTVL.